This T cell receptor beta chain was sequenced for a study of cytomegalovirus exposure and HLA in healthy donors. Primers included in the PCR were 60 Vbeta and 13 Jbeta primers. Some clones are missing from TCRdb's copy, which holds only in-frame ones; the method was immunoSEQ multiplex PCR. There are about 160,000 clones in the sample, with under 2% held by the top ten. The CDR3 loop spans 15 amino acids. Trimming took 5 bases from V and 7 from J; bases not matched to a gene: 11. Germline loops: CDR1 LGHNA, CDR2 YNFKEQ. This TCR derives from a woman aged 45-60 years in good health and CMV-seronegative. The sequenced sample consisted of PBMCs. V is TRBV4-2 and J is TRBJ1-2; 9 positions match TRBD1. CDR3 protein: CASSLQGAGMGGYTF. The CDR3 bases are TGTGCCAGCAGCTTACAGGGGGCAGGAATGGGTGGCTACACCTTC.